These 21 T cell receptor beta chains came from one sample sequenced in a study of cytotoxic CD8 clonotypes in ibrutinib-treated CLL. The data were produced by immunoSEQ multiplex PCR, yet TCRdb's version contains in-frame clones alone and is incomplete. The sample has 50,000 to 75,000 clones; approximately 75% are singletons. The starting material was PBMCs, obtained after 12 months of ibrutinib treatment. Receptor source: a human donor with chronic lymphocytic leukemia.

The gene calls are TRBV11-3 and TRBJ2-5; D not certain. The CDR3 is made up of 15 amino acids. Deletions cut 1 base from V and 2 bases from J, with 11 bases between. CDR1 SGHNT and CDR2 YENEEA come from the germline V gene. In DNA, the CDR3 is TGTGCCAGCAGCTTAGGGCAGAACTATCAAGAGACCCAGTACTTC. It translates to CASSLGQNYQETQYF.

V usage is TRBV25-1 and J usage is TRBJ2-7, with 7 bases identical to TRBD1. The CDR3 length is 14 residues. V trimming: 5 bases; J trimming: 2 bases; junction bases outside the gene matches: 6. Germline V gene lookup returns CDR1 MGHDK and CDR2 SYGVNS. The CDR3 coding sequence is TGTGCCAGCAGTAACAGGGGATACCCCTACGAGCAGTACTTC. It codes for CASSNRGYPYEQYF.

The J gene is TRBJ1-4, the V gene TRBV7-2; TRBD1 matches 7 bases. The germline V gene has CDR1 SGHTA and CDR2 FQGNSA. This CDR3 is built from 18 residues. Trimming cost V 5 bases and J 3 bases; bases outside gene matches: 15. CDR3 nucleotide sequence: TGTGCCAGCAGCCGGAACTTAATTCGGGACAGCTCTAATGAAAAACTGTTTTTT. Residues: CASSRNLIRDSSNEKLFF.

The rearrangement joins TRBV11-3 to TRBJ1-5; D is perhaps TRBD1 (5 bases). Trimming stripped 7 bases from V and 0 bases from J, with 22 bases between. Germline V gene data show CDR1 as SGHNT and CDR2 as YENEEA. CDR3 length: 18 amino acids. CDR3: CASNKKGELSGSNQPQHF. The CDR3 DNA reads as TGTGCCAGCAACAAAAAAGGGGAATTAAGTGGTAGCAATCAGCCCCAGCATTTT.

The CDR3 region has the DNA TGTGCCAGCAGCTTAGATTGGGGTAACCAAGAGACCCAGTACTTC. Residues: CASSLDWGNQETQYF. The gene calls are TRBV11-2 and TRBJ2-5; D call uncertain. The germline CDR1 and CDR2 sequences are SGHAT and FQNNGV. The CDR3 has 15 amino acids. V gave up 0 bases and J gave up 0 bases, with 8 bases separating them.

This chain uses TRBV30 with TRBJ2-3; 9 bases are shared with TRBD2. After removal of 1 base from V and 5 bases from J, the junction contained 13 bases not matched to a gene. This CDR3 region has 17 residues. CDR1 and CDR2 from the germline V gene are GTSNPN and SVGIG (reference sequence). CDR3 sequence reads: CAWSGRGGLAGRDTQYF. In nucleotides, the CDR3 is TGTGCCTGGAGTGGGAGGGGGGGGCTAGCGGGACGAGATACGCAGTATTTT. The full variable domain, its missing parts supplied by reference TRBV30 and TRBJ2-3, is SQTIHQWPATLVQPVGSPLSLECTVEGTSNPNLYWYRQAAGRGLQLLFYSVGIGQISSEVPQNLSASRPQDRQFILSSKKLLLSDSGFYLCAWSGRGGLAGRDTQYFGPGTRLTVL.

The chain has TRBV14 and TRBJ2-7; TRBD1 agrees at 8 bases. CDR1 and CDR2 from the germline V gene are SGHDN and FVKESK. J gave up 3 bases and V 5 bases, and 12 bases lay outside the gene matches. This CDR3 region has 16 residues. The CDR3 bases are TGTGCCAGCAGCGACGAACCGGGACAGGTAATCTACGAGCAGTACTTC. Its protein is CASSDEPGQVIYEQYF. Drawing the rest from reference TRBV14 and TRBJ2-7, the complete variable domain is EAGVTQFPSHSVIEKGQTVTLRCDPISGHDNLYWYRRVMGKEIKFLLHFVKESKQDESGMPNNRFLAERTGGTYSTLKVQPAELEDSGVYFCASSDEPGQVIYEQYFGPGTRLTVT.

This clone was seen only a few times. This sequence joins TRBV11-2 and TRBJ2-2; D might be TRBD1 (6 bases). Trimming took 5 bases from V and 1 from J, leaving 11 bases between them. This CDR3 contains 15 residues. Germline V gene data show CDR1 as SGHAT and CDR2 as FQNNGV. The CDR3 sequence is CASSPGTWNTGELFF. CDR3 nucleotides: TGTGCCAGCAGCCCCGGGACATGGAACACCGGGGAGCTGTTTTTT.

Only one count was recorded for this clone. The rearrangement uses TRBV29-1 and TRBJ1-5, with D perhaps matching TRBD1 (5 bases). CDR1 is SQVTM and CDR2 is ANQGSEA in the germline V gene. V was trimmed by 4 bases and J by 2 bases, leaving 21 bases between them. This CDR3 has 17 amino acids. CDR3: CSVVIRDSLLGNQPQHF. CDR3 coding DNA: TGCAGCGTTGTGATTCGGGACTCTTTGCTGGGCAATCAGCCCCAGCATTTT.

This clone was observed a single time. The genes are TRBV5-6 and TRBJ1-2; no firm D call. The CDR3 covers 13 residues. The V gene lost 4 bases and the J gene lost 3 bases, with 10 bases spanning the gap. The V gene's germline CDR1 is SGHDT and CDR2 YYEEEE. The CDR3 DNA reads as TGTGCCAGCAGCATCGACATGGACTATGGCTACACCTTC. This translates into CASSIDMDYGYTF.

Only a few counts were recorded for this clone. CDR3 DNA: TGTGCCAGCAGTAAAGACAGGGGGCTCGTTCGGCGCTACGAGCAGTACTTC. Amino acid sequence: CASSKDRGLVRRYEQYF. The chain recombines TRBV6-1 with TRBJ2-7, with 10 nucleotides matching TRBD1. From germline, CDR1 is MNHNS and CDR2 SASEGT. The V and J ends lost 5 bases and 3 bases, in that order; junction bases with no gene match: 13. The length of the CDR3 is 17 residues.

This clone was observed a handful of times. The chain has TRBV28 and TRBJ1-2; D might be TRBD1 (5 bases). This CDR3 comprises 13 residues. Trimming took off 1 base at V and 5 bases at J, with 8 bases between the two ends. CDR1 and CDR2 from the germline V gene are MDHEN and SYDVKM. The CDR3 reads CASSLLTEYGYTF. In DNA form, the CDR3 reads TGTGCCAGCAGTTTATTGACAGAATATGGCTACACCTTC.

The chain is built from TRBV6-5 and TRBJ2-5; D is perhaps TRBD2 (6 bases). V lost 5 bases, J lost 5 bases, and 12 bases lay in between. The CDR3 is 13 residues long. Germline values: CDR1 MNHEY, CDR2 SVGAGI. The CDR3 DNA reads TGTGCCAGCAGTACCCTTGGAGGGGAGACCCAGTACTTC. It is translated as CASSTLGGETQYF.

V and J are TRBV6-5 and TRBJ1-3, with D possibly matching TRBD2 (6 bases). Near its end, the DNA agrees better with TRBJ2-2, so the J call may be wrong. This CDR3 has 15 amino acids. Germline V gene lookup returns CDR1 MNHEY and CDR2 SVGAGI. The CDR3 protein is CASSKTGLHTGELFF. As DNA, the CDR3 is TGTGCCAGCAGTAAGACTGGACTACACACCGGGGAGCTGTTTTTT.

The table lists this clone with a few counts. A read error may produce the germline difference seen at one junction end. The chain joins TRBV4-1 to TRBJ2-7; D not certain. This CDR3 is built from 14 residues. CDR1 and CDR2 (germline): MGHRA, YSYEKL. The CDR3 loop reads CASSPGPGTPEQYF. The CDR3, as DNA: TGTGCCAGCAGCCCTGGACCCGGAACCCCCGAGCAGTACTTC.

V is TRBV7-3 and J is TRBJ1-1, with 9 bases identical to TRBD1. The CDR3 is 13 amino acids. Unmatched junction bases numbered 2, after V lost 6 bases and J lost 3 bases. The germline V gene encodes CDR1 SGHTA and CDR2 FQGTGA. CDR3 DNA: TGTGCCAGCAGTCGGGACAGGGACACTGAAGCTTTCTTT. This encodes CASSRDRDTEAFF. Complete variable domain (other parts from reference TRBV7-3 and TRBJ1-1): GAGVSQTPSNKVTEKGKYVELRCDPISGHTALYWYRQSLGQGPEFLIYFQGTGAADDSGLPNDRFFAVRPEGSVSTLKIQRTERGDSAVYLCASSRDRDTEAFFGQGTRLTVV.

The chain links TRBV28 to TRBJ2-7, with 7 bases fitting TRBD1. The CDR3 spans 19 residues. Germline V gene data show CDR1 as MDHEN and CDR2 as SYDVKM. V dropped 6 bases and J dropped 4; count of bases not matched to a gene: 24. The CDR3 sequence: CASSPTFLRTGTRDYEQYF. As DNA, the CDR3 is TGTGCCAGCAGCCCTACCTTCCTTCGGACAGGCACGCGAGATTACGAGCAGTACTTC. Variable domain in full (rest from reference TRBV28 and TRBJ2-7): DVKVTQSSRYLVKRTGEKVFLECVQDMDHENMFWYRQDPGLGLRLIYFSYDVKMKEKGDIPEGYSVSREKKERFSLILESASTNQTSMYLCASSPTFLRTGTRDYEQYFGPGTRLTVT.

The rearrangement links TRBV2 to TRBJ2-7; D might be TRBD1 (6 bases). The CDR3 runs 14 residues. V lost 7 bases and J lost 5, with 18 bases in between. Germline assignment: CDR1 SNHLY and CDR2 FYNNEI. The CDR3 bases are TGTGCCAGCACTGTAGAGGCAGGGGTACACGAGCAGTACTTC. As protein: CASTVEAGVHEQYF.

This chain connects TRBV5-1 to TRBJ2-2, with 11 bases fitting TRBD2. The CDR3 sequence is 17 residues long. The V and J ends lost 2 bases and 2 bases, in that order; junction bases with no gene match: 5. The germline V gene encodes CDR1 SGHRS and CDR2 YFSETQ. The CDR3 sequence: CASSFGTSGRNTGELFF. As DNA, the CDR3 is TGCGCCAGCAGCTTTGGGACTAGCGGCAGAAACACCGGGGAGCTGTTTTTT.

This chain connects TRBV11-2 to TRBJ2-5; 10 bases align to TRBD1. The length of the CDR3 is 17 residues. Looked up from germline, CDR1 is SGHAT and CDR2 is FQNNGV. The J segment lost 4 bases and the V segment lost 0 bases, leaving 8 bases of the junction unmatched. The CDR3 bases are TGTGCCAGCAGCTTAGAATTTGTGACAGGGGGCGGAGAGACCCAGTACTTC. Encoded protein: CASSLEFVTGGGETQYF.

This clone was counted at least ten times. The V call is TRBV14, the J call TRBJ1-1; the D is unclear. Germline CDR1 SGHDN, CDR2 FVKESK. The CDR3 spans 12 residues. V dropped 4 bases and J dropped 11 bases, with 14 bases sitting between them. The CDR3 sequence is CASSPSRTRAFF. CDR3 sequence (DNA): TGTGCCAGCAGCCCTTCGAGGACTCGGGCTTTCTTT.